What follows are 30 T cell receptor beta chains derived from one specimen sequenced in a study of PD-1 blockade in classical Hodgkin lymphoma. Each of the patients experienced relapse following autologous stem cell transplantation, and their brentuximab vedotin exposure differed. Here immunoSEQ multiplex PCR was the method, and the copy in TCRdb shows in-frame clones only, minus some. The data hold tens of thousands of clones, with approximately 94% observed a single time. The specimen was peripheral blood mononuclear cells (PBMCs), collected at baseline. The receptors come from a human donor with classical Hodgkin lymphoma.

For the CDR3, the DNA is TGTGCCAGCAGCTCACTTAGCGGGGGATATGAGCAGTTCTTC. This gives the protein CASSSLSGGYEQFF. The V call is TRBV7-9, the J call TRBJ2-1; 9 bases are a match to TRBD2. The J segment lost 8 bases and the V segment lost 4 bases, leaving 6 bases of the junction unmatched. CDR3 length equals 14 residues. Germline loops: CDR1 SEHNR, CDR2 FQNEAQ (reference sequence).

The rearrangement links TRBV30 to TRBJ2-1; either TRBD1 or TRBD2 may supply D (6 bases each). The CDR3 contains 13 residues. Germline lookup yields CDR1 GTSNPN and CDR2 SVGIG (reference sequence). V lost 2 bases to trimming and J lost 8 bases, with 13 bases between them. CDR3 region: CAWSLWGAHEQFF. CDR3 in DNA: TGTGCCTGGAGTCTGTGGGGGGCGCATGAGCAGTTCTTC. Full variable domain (outside the CDR3, taken from reference TRBV30 and TRBJ2-1): SQTIHQWPATLVQPVGSPLSLECTVEGTSNPNLYWYRQAAGRGLQLLFYSVGIGQISSEVPQNLSASRPQDRQFILSSKKLLLSDSGFYLCAWSLWGAHEQFFGPGTRLTVL.

CDR3 nucleotides: TGTGCCAGCAGTGACCGGGACAGAGCCGGGGAGCTGTTTTTT. It encodes CASSDRDRAGELFF. This sequence joins TRBV2 and TRBJ2-2; 7 nucleotides align to TRBD1. Germline V gene sequence: CDR1 SNHLY, CDR2 FYNNEI. V shed 3 bases and J 6 bases; nucleotides not matched to a gene: 4. The CDR3 covers 14 residues.

The chain links TRBV6-5 to TRBJ2-1, with TRBD2 matching over 9 bases. After removal of 6 bases from V and 2 bases from J, the junction contained 5 bases not matched to a gene. In germline, CDR1 is MNHEY, CDR2 SVGAGI. The CDR3 has 15 residues. CDR3 loop: CASRDLAGTYNEQFF. In DNA, the CDR3 is TGTGCCAGCAGGGACCTAGCGGGGACCTACAATGAGCAGTTCTTC.

The chain combines TRBV6-1 with TRBJ1-1; D unclear. V dropped 3 bases and J dropped 1 base, with 9 bases sitting between them. The length of the CDR3 is 14 residues. Germline V gene lookup returns CDR1 MNHNS and CDR2 SASEGT. The CDR3 DNA follows: TGTGCCAGCAGTGAGTGGACGGGGAACACTGAAGCTTTCTTT. It is translated as CASSEWTGNTEAFF.

The CDR3 sequence is CASSYSEVGNTIYF. Written as DNA, the CDR3 is TGTGCCAGCAGTTACTCGGAGGTCGGGAACACCATATATTTT. The chain recombines TRBV6-6 with TRBJ1-3; D remains ambiguous. The CDR3 runs to 14 residues. V was cut by 0 bases and J by 7 bases, with 10 bases left in between. From germline, CDR1 is MNHNY and CDR2 SVGAGI (reference sequence).

The sample holds one count of this clone. The V gene is TRBV6-6, the J gene TRBJ1-6; 9 positions match TRBD1. This CDR3 contains 15 residues. Per germline, CDR1 MNHNY and CDR2 SVGAGI (reference sequence). V lost 6 bases to trimming and J lost 6 bases; unmatched junction nucleotides: 6. The CDR3 coding sequence is TGTGCCAGCAGGAGGGGACAGGGACGTAATTCACCCCTCCACTTT. As protein: CASRRGQGRNSPLHF.

V and J are TRBV12-5 and TRBJ1-5; 7 bases map to TRBD1. In germline, CDR1 is LGHNT, CDR2 FRNRAP. J lost 7 bases, V lost 0 bases, and 0 bases had no gene match. CDR3 size: 13 residues. The CDR3 reads CASGLVQGQPQHF. In DNA, the CDR3 is TGTGCTAGTGGTTTGGTACAGGGGCAGCCCCAGCATTTT.

The chain carries TRBV5-6 and TRBJ2-4; D gene uncertain. Germline lookup yields CDR1 SGHDT and CDR2 YYEEEE. V was trimmed by 2 bases and J by 6 bases, leaving 15 bases between them. This CDR3 region has 15 residues. The CDR3 here is CASSFNLKSTNIQYF. CDR3 coding DNA: TGTGCCAGCAGCTTCAACCTCAAATCAACAAACATTCAGTACTTC.

The J gene is TRBJ2-1, the V gene TRBV11-3, with 7 bases that match TRBD2. The germline V gene has CDR1 SGHNT and CDR2 YENEEA. J gave up 10 bases and V 5 bases, and 8 bases lay outside the gene matches. The CDR3 is 13 amino acids. The DNA for the CDR3 is TGTGCCAGCAGCCCCGGGGGGAGCGGAGAGCAGTTCTTC. Its translation is CASSPGGSGEQFF.

The count of this clone is one. The genes are TRBV4-3 and TRBJ2-7; D not certain. V was trimmed by 0 bases and J by 6 bases, leaving 6 bases between them. CDR1 is LGHNA, CDR2 YSLEER, per germline. CDR3 length: 12 residues. Written as DNA, the CDR3 is TGCGCCAGCAGCCAAGATTTTACCGAGCAGTACTTC. Translated: CASSQDFTEQYF.

The V gene is TRBV6-6, the J gene TRBJ2-7, with 14 bases lining up with TRBD2. The trim removed 9 bases at V and 4 bases at J, leaving 5 bases unmatched. The CDR3 loop spans 14 amino acids. From germline, CDR1 is MNHNY and CDR2 SVGAGI (reference sequence). Written as DNA, the CDR3 is TGTGCCAGGGTTAGGACTAGCGGGAGGTACGAGCAGTACTTC. Protein: CARVRTSGRYEQYF.

This chain uses TRBV7-8 with TRBJ1-1; D is ambiguous. This CDR3 comprises 15 residues. The V end was cut by 5 bases, the J end by 6 bases, with 19 bases between. CDR1 is SGHVS, CDR2 FQNEAQ, per germline. CDR3 region: CASSPQWVGLSEAFF. The CDR3 region has the DNA TGTGCCAGCAGCCCTCAGTGGGTAGGGTTGTCTGAAGCTTTCTTT.

This clone is a singleton in its sample. The chain has TRBV7-9 and TRBJ2-7, with D perhaps TRBD2 (6 bases). The CDR3 loop spans 15 amino acids. Germline lookup yields CDR1 SEHNR and CDR2 FQNEAQ (reference sequence). V dropped 2 bases and J dropped 0 bases, with 11 bases sitting between them. The CDR3 DNA follows: TGTGCCAGCAGCTTAAATCGGACTACCTCCTACGAGCAGTACTTC. Protein product: CASSLNRTTSYEQYF.

This chain joins TRBV7-8 and TRBJ2-7, with 7 nucleotides matching TRBD2. Germline V gene sequence: CDR1 SGHVS, CDR2 FQNEAQ. With V trimmed by 2 bases and J by 0 bases, 7 bases remained unmatched. The CDR3 runs 16 residues. The DNA for the CDR3 is TGTGCCAGCAGCTTATATGGCGGCGGGAGCTCCTACGAGCAGTACTTC. It codes for CASSLYGGGSSYEQYF.

The rearrangement joins TRBV4-3 to TRBJ2-2; tentatively, D is TRBD2 (7 bases). The germline V gene encodes CDR1 LGHNA and CDR2 YSLEER. There are 15 residues in the CDR3. Trimming cost V 5 bases and J 2 bases, with 12 bases left between them. The CDR3 region has the DNA TGCGCCAGCAGCGGGGGGGCGCGAAACACCGGGGAGCTGTTTTTT. This gives the protein CASSGGARNTGELFF.

The chain carries TRBV9 and TRBJ1-4; a weak D match, TRBD1 (5 bases). Trimming cost V 5 bases and J 12 bases, with 17 bases left between them. The CDR3 sequence is 13 residues long. Germline V gene data show CDR1 as SGDLS and CDR2 as YYNGEE. CDR3 protein: CASSRDAGEELFF. The CDR3 DNA sequence: TGTGCCAGCAGTCGGGACGCGGGGGAGGAACTGTTTTTT. Variable domain in full (rest from reference TRBV9 and TRBJ1-4): DSGVTQTPKHLITATGQRVTLRCSPRSGDLSVYWYQQSLDQGLQFLIQYYNGEERAKGNILERFSAQQFPDLHSELNLSSLELGDSALYFCASSRDAGEELFFGSGTQLSVL.

The gene calls are TRBV18 and TRBJ2-7, with a tentative D call TRBD2 (6 bases). V was cut by 2 bases and J by 6 bases, with 14 bases left in between. Looked up from germline, CDR1 is KGHSH and CDR2 is LQKENI. This CDR3 contains 14 residues. The DNA of the CDR3 is TGTGCCAGCTCACCAACAACCCAAGCGGGCGAGCAGTACTTC. Translation: CASSPTTQAGEQYF.

This rearrangement joins TRBV11-2 to TRBJ1-2; no definite D call. V lost 2 bases and J 5 bases, leaving 15 bases between the germline ends. Germline values: CDR1 SGHAT, CDR2 FQNNGV. The CDR3 extends over 15 amino acids. For the CDR3, the DNA is TGTGCCAGCAGCTTAACTACCTTGGCCCAGTATGGCTACACCTTC. It is translated as CASSLTTLAQYGYTF.

V usage is TRBV6-1 and J usage is TRBJ1-1; 7 positions agree with TRBD1. Losses at the gene ends were 4 bases for V and 1 base for J; bases not matched to a gene: 0. Looked up from germline, CDR1 is MNHNS and CDR2 is SASEGT. The CDR3 extends over 13 amino acids. CDR3 residues: CASSGQGNTEAFF. CDR3 nucleotides: TGTGCCAGCAGTGGACAGGGGAACACTGAAGCTTTCTTT.

The chain employs TRBV7-2 and TRBJ1-5, with no clear D. Trimming removed 2 bases from V and 9 bases from J, with 8 bases in between. The CDR3 length is 12 residues. The germline V gene has CDR1 SGHTA and CDR2 FQGNSA. Written as DNA, the CDR3 is TGTGCCAGCAGCTTAAGTGGCGGGCCCCAGCATTTT. Protein sequence: CASSLSGGPQHF.

The rearrangement uses TRBV7-3 and TRBJ2-2; 8 bases are a match to TRBD2. The CDR3 runs to 17 residues. V lost 3 bases and J lost 1; bases outside the gene matches: 7. Germline assignment: CDR1 SGHTA and CDR2 FQGTGA. In nucleotides, the CDR3 is TGTGCCAGCAGCTTCCTTGGGAGCGGGGGGAACACCGGGGAGCTGTTTTTT. Protein product: CASSFLGSGGNTGELFF.

This clone was seen a single time. The gene calls are TRBV5-1 and TRBJ2-6; D gene ambiguous. CDR3 length equals 16 residues. Trimming removed 0 bases at V and 0 bases at J, with 7 bases between. Germline V gene data show CDR1 as SGHRS and CDR2 as YFSETQ. Written as DNA, the CDR3 is TGCGCCAGCAGCTTGGATGGTCACTCTGGGGCCAACGTCCTGACTTTC. It yields the protein CASSLDGHSGANVLTF.

Turning to this clone: The junction departs from germline at one end; a sequencing error may be responsible. This chain connects TRBV4-1 to TRBJ2-1, with D perhaps matching TRBD1 (5 bases). The V gene's germline CDR1 is MGHRA and CDR2 YSYEKL. The CDR3 is 13 residues long. The CDR3 bases are TGCGCCAGCAGCCAAGACATTTACAGGCATTGGATCTTC. It encodes CASSQDIYRHWIF.

The rearrangement joins TRBV19 to TRBJ2-1; the match to TRBD2 covers 9 bases. The J segment lost 4 bases and the V segment lost 8 bases, leaving 3 bases of the junction unmatched. There are 13 residues in the CDR3. In germline, CDR1 is LNHDA, CDR2 SQIVND (reference sequence). The CDR3 bases are TGTGCCAGTGGGGGACTAGCTTACAATGAGCAGTTCTTC. As protein: CASGGLAYNEQFF. Full variable domain (outside the CDR3, taken from reference TRBV19 and TRBJ2-1): DGGITQSPKYLFRKEGQNVTLSCEQNLNHDAMYWYRQDPGQGLRLIYYSQIVNDFQKGDIAEGYSVSREKKESFPLTVTSAQKNPTAFYLCASGGLAYNEQFFGPGTRLTVL.

The chain uses TRBV19 and TRBJ2-1, with unresolved D. Per the germline V gene, CDR1 is LNHDA and CDR2 is SQIVND (reference sequence). V shed 4 bases and J shed 1 base, with 8 bases lying between them. The CDR3 covers 14 residues. The CDR3 coding sequence is TGTGCCAGTAGTAGGGTAGGGTCCTACAATGAGCAGTTCTTC. Amino acid sequence: CASSRVGSYNEQFF.

The genes are TRBV4-3 and TRBJ2-4, with 7 positions matching TRBD2. Trimming at V came to 0 bases and at J to 1 base, leaving 0 bases not matched to a gene. CDR1 LGHNA and CDR2 YSLEER come from the germline V gene. This CDR3 contains 15 residues. The CDR3 DNA sequence: TGCGCCAGCAGCCAAGAGGGGGGGGCCAAAAACATTCAGTACTTC. Translation: CASSQEGGAKNIQYF.

The J gene is TRBJ2-2, the V gene TRBV27; TRBD1 aligns across 12 bases. Germline V lookup: CDR1 MNHEY, CDR2 SMNVEV (reference sequence). The trim removed 5 bases at V and 6 bases at J, leaving 13 bases unmatched. The CDR3 loop spans 18 amino acids. CDR3 in DNA: TGTGCCAGCAGTGTCCCGCGCTCCGGGACAGGGGGCTCCGGGGAGCTGTTTTTT. Translation: CASSVPRSGTGGSGELFF.

The V and J genes are TRBV5-1 and TRBJ2-1; D is perhaps TRBD1 (6 bases). The CDR3 sequence is 13 residues long. V lost 2 bases, J lost 6 bases, and 9 bases lay in between. Germline assignment: CDR1 SGHRS and CDR2 YFSETQ. The CDR3 DNA follows: TGCGCCAGCAGCTTACCGACAGGCAATGAGCAGTTCTTC. This translates into CASSLPTGNEQFF.

The chain is built from TRBV21-1 and TRBJ2-3. TRBV21-1 constitutes a pseudogene. This CDR3 region has 11 residues. CDR3 DNA sequence: TGTGCCAGCACCAAACGACATACGCAGTATTTT. It yields the protein CASTKRHTQYF.